This TCR beta chain was identified during a study of shared clonotypes between healthy human individuals (dated by TCRdb to the early 2020s). In the study overall: The cohort included a few men and a couple of women between 18 and 49 years of age. For each donor, three plates each were used for CD4 naive and CD4 memory, two plates were used for CD8 naive, and one plate was used for CD8 memory. To estimate repertoire size and how much clonotype sharing occurs between individuals, the study deeply sequenced the blood TCR repertoires of 5 or 6 healthy adults. Different laboratories and diverse techniques were used to prepare libraries and sequence TCR repertoires, to increase sequencing depth and limit assay-specific biases. Between about 0.94 and 10 billion PBMCs per donor were obtained by leukapheresis.

Using the deep immunoSEQ assay, TCR CDR3 regions were amplified from genomic DNA by multiplex PCR. Genomic DNA extracted from each cell subset was distributed evenly over all wells of several immunoSEQ 96-well plates, and each plate served as one replicate. For sorted subsets, approximately 210 ng of genomic DNA, equivalent to 25,000 to 35,000 T cell genomes, went into each replicate PCR. Purified libraries were measured with a Qubit 3.0 fluorometer, size-checked on a Bioanalyzer 2100, and measured again with the KAPA Library Quantification kit. Every immunoSEQ 96-well plate was sequenced on a separate single-read 150-cycle Illumina NextSeq 550 flow cell. Under the source paper's analysis protocol: Because the immunoSEQ output included only junctional sequences and no quality scores, the filtering could not be the same as the filtering used for full-length reads. To assign V/J genes and CDR3, sequences were annotated using PyIR, a Python wrapper for IgBLAST v1.9, with IMGT germline references. Reads were removed for weak V/J assignments (E-value above 1e-6), missing CDR3, stop codons, out-of-frame junctions, or ambiguous translated residues. V3J clonotypes were defined as sequences sharing the same inferred V gene, J gene, and CDR3 amino acid sequence. The percentage overlap between two repertoires was calculated by dividing the number of shared unique clonotypes by the size of the smaller repertoire. Three approaches were used to assess repertoire richness: RTK rarefaction, the Chao1 estimator, and Recon v2.1 estimates of unobserved clonotypes. For all TCRbeta clonotypes obtained by the gDNA method from several donors, generation probabilities were computed with OLGA. As stored in TCRdb, this immuneACCESS dataset retains in-frame rearrangements with V and J assigned. A fraction of the clones does not appear; measured against another copy, unresolved V genes explain less than half of the discrepancy, and the remainder lacks a known reason. The V and J calls and clone size are taken from that table; D and trimming were inferred from the DNA. The sample has some 1.4 million clones on record, around 95% of them singletons. Over 1% of the sample rests with the top ten.

Donors were healthy HIV-negative adults with no recently reported acute infections or vaccinations. Every donor was a Caucasian adult living in Nashville, Tennessee, USA. CD4+ T cells were enriched by magnetic negative selection; naive cells were then positively selected on CD45RA, and the negative fraction formed the memory subset. Blood was obtained by leukapheresis, after which PBMCs were separated by Ficoll-Histopaque density gradient centrifugation and cryopreserved in liquid nitrogen vapor phase. Purity and quantity of every magnetically sorted T cell population were checked by analytical flow cytometry. Genomic DNA was isolated from every sorted fraction and measured by UV absorbance on a Nanodrop 2000c. The germline V gene yields SGHTA for CDR1 and FQGNSA for CDR2. Counted from cysteine to phenylalanine, this CDR3 has 15 amino acids. CDR3 DNA is the only sequence kept; it has 45 bases, read in frame from the first base. V was cut back by 0 bases and J by 4 bases, leaving a gap of 10 bases between them.

The paper as a whole reports these results and caveats: Compared with non-shared clonotypes, clonotypes shared by all four sorted-subset donors had higher generation probabilities. Sampling was restricted to blood, and TCR repertoires in tissue are likely to differ from TCR repertoires in blood. Sharing across a few donors was observed for about 5% of naive CD4, over 3% of naive CD8, over 2% of memory CD4, and roughly 0.4% of memory CD8 clonotypes. Pairwise subsampling led to the expectation that sequencing depth would affect the degree of clonotype sharing among donors. Naive subsets generally had larger estimated clonotype richness than memory subsets did. The genetic and exposure-history diversity represented was limited by the small number of donors. Rarefaction of sorted-subset datasets indicated incomplete sequencing despite the large sequencing depth.

Comment on this clone: It lacks a known antigen. No base quality information exists; no much larger clone differs at one position.

This sequence was found in a man in his thirties or forties in good health. The chain is made from TRBV7-2 and TRBJ2-1; a tentative D call is TRBD2 (6 bases match). The sample comprised naive CD4+ T cells sorted from blood. The sample's cell subset or site label is to be understood as: CD45RA+ positively selected. The sequenced DNA is TGTGCCAGCAGCTTAGCGGGAGGATTTTACAATGAGCAGTTCTTC. Its coded protein is CASSLAGGFYNEQFF.